This TCR beta chain originates from a study of blood T cells in healthy people across ages (dated by TCRdb to 2015 to 2017). For the study in its entirety: In model experiments, roughly one uniquely barcoded TCR beta cDNA molecule per two T cells was captured by template switching. Using deep sequencing normalized with unique cDNA molecular identifiers, the study measured how TCR beta repertoire diversity changes with age. The donors were divided into four age groups: young (average 16 years), middle-aged (approximately 39), aged (under 70) and long-lived (nearly 85). To avoid experimental bias, donors of different ages were distributed randomly across sequencing lanes. Using the same blood draw, the study looked at two additional independent replicas of 1 million unique cDNA reads for two donors, one aged 18 to 30 and the other aged 80 or older.

The germline ends are 12 bases apart after V is trimmed by 2 bases and J by 11 bases. The cysteine opens and the phenylalanine closes a CDR3 of 12 amino acids. Only CDR3 DNA remains: 36 bases, in frame from the first base. For CDR1 and CDR2, the germline V gene lists MNHEY and SVGEGT. The receptor library was made with 5' RACE. The instrument was an Illumina HiSeq 2500. A second PCR of 7 to 11 cycles was performed with a sample-barcoded 5' primer and a J-beta primer mix. A unique molecular identifier was introduced onto each TCR beta cDNA molecule by a template-switch 5' adaptor carrying 12 random nucleotides. Each sample yielded at least 2.5 million CDR3-containing paired-end reads. First-strand cDNA was synthesized from all RNA with the Mint cDNA synthesis kit, primed by a TRBC-specific oligonucleotide. Following uracil-DNA glycosylase treatment, a first 18-cycle PCR with universal primers M1SS and BC2_uni_R was performed on all cDNA. As for how the authors treated the data: For normalization, 1 million high-quality reads were randomly selected from each sample, with every read carrying a distinct molecular identifier. Instead of being binned into consensus sequences, reads with shared molecular identifiers were discarded. MiTCR, set to a Q25 quality threshold and the strictest error-elimination algorithm, was used for CDR3 identification, clonotype clustering and error correction. A nonparametric unseen species model with Euler transformation was used to estimate lower-bound total TCR beta diversity. In TCRdb, the public reads were trimmed at Q25 with fastp and aligned with MiXCR, with productive beta chains retained. Identical CDR3 proteins give one entry, which carries the most common genes and DNA. The V and J calls follow TCRdb's processing rather than the paper's. The table for this sample lists hundreds of thousands of distinct CDR3 sequences; 40% to 45% of them were counted only once. The ten largest clones add up to 30% of the sample.

The donors were 40 or so Caucasian individuals from Russia, aged roughly 6 to 100 years, who were systemically healthy. Approximately 9.3 milliliters of peripheral blood were drawn from each donor into EDTA-treated Vacutainer tubes. Ficoll-Paque density-gradient centrifugation was used to isolate PBMCs, with at least 6.5 million per sample. Total RNA, at least 5 micrograms per sample, was extracted from PBMCs with Trizol reagent. Naive CD45RAhigh/CD27high T cell percentages were measured by flow cytometry on a PBMC aliquot from every donor. This clonotype was counted a few times. What this receptor recognizes is not known. A much larger clone lies a single base off, so this may be a read error. What the authors observed across the whole study: Estimates of total diversity based on one million sequenced T cells were regarded as lower bounds and as underestimates. There was a strong correlation between observed TCR beta diversity and the percentage of naive T cells measured by flow cytometry. Compared with the aged group, the long-lived group had more naive CD4+ T cells, fewer expanded clones and increased TCR diversity, a pattern suggesting age selection. Donor CMV infection status was unknown, potentially confounding age-related changes in expanded clonotypes. Because profiling used bulk unsorted PBMCs, naive and antigen-experienced compartments could not be compared conclusively. Observed TCR beta diversity per million T cells fell roughly linearly with age, and a significant reduction was already apparent by age around 40.

Sequencing input: blood. This TCR came from a man older than 75 in good health. The rearranged segments are TRBV6-2 or TRBV6-3 and TRBJ2-5, with the D gene too uncertain to name. The CDR3 sequence is CASSYAVYGQYF. The nucleotides are TGTGCCAGCAGTTACGCGGTCTACGGGCAGTACTTC.